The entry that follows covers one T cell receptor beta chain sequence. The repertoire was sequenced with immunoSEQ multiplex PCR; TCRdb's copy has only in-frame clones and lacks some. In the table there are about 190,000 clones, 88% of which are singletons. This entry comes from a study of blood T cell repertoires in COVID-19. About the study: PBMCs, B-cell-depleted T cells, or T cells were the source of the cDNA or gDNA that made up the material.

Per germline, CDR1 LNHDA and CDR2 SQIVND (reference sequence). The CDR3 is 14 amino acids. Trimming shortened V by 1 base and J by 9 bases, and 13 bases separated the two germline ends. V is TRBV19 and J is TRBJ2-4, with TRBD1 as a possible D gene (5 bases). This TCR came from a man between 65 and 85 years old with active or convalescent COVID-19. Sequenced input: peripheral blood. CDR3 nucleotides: TGTGCCAGTAGTATAGTCGGAAGCCAGGGCATTCAGTACTTC. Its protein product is CASSIVGSQGIQYF.